The sequence of this T cell receptor beta chain was determined in a study of human T cells and chemical hapten exposure. Whole-study context: Slight differences in pooled library volume were the main source of varying TCR yields across samples.

MiXCR, applied by TCRdb to the RACE reads, yields one record per CDR3 protein. Among about 160,000 distinct CDR3 sequences listed, roughly 25% were seen once. The germline V gene encodes CDR1 SGHRS and CDR2 YFSETQ. The V gene lost 4 bases and the J gene lost 6 bases, with 11 bases spanning the gap. This CDR3 comprises 13 residues. As to time point: patch test 3, about 24 weeks after DPC sensitization. Treatment in this sample: therapeutic diphenylcyclopropenone sensitization with weekly scalp DPC. At patch-test visits, sampling came before the patch test. Every donor had alopecia and was 18 to 70 years old; all were suitable for DPC.

This chain uses TRBV5-1 with TRBJ2-1; D is unclear. This specimen consisted of whole blood, obtained in connection with sensitization to the hapten diphenylcyclopropenone (DPC). The origin of this receptor is a woman aged 18-29 years with alopecia areata. Some clones in this sample may be carry-over from other donors' samples. CDR3 DNA: TGCGCCAGCAGCCCCCGTGACGGCAATGAGCAGTTCTTC. Translated, it gives CASSPRDGNEQFF.